This TCR beta chain was sequenced during a study of T-cell reconstitution after alpha-beta-depleted transplantation in children. The study, taken as a whole, reports: For some patients, TCRbeta diversity was high at day 60 because of recipient T cells and thymic progenitors that survived. Newly generated T cells supplied most T-cell counts and diversity one year post-transplant. At around two months after transplant, the alpha-beta T cells were reportedly derived from several hundred expanded clones that came from non-depleted graft cells.

V shed 7 bases, J shed 5 bases, and the junction held 6 bases outside the gene matches. The CDR3 sequence is 14 residues long. Looked up from germline, CDR1 is ENHRY and CDR2 is SYGVKD. Unique molecular identifiers were used to barcode this TCRbeta library. TCRdb processed the PCR reads anew with MiXCR; each CDR3 protein has one entry. The data contain about 170,000 distinct CDR3 sequences, over 8.5% of them seen just once; the ten biggest clones take up approximately 13%. This clonotype was seen at least ten times. What it binds is unknown. This receptor was identified in a boy between 2 and 10 years old with acute myeloid leukemia, due to receive a stem cell transplant. V and J are TRBV10-3 and TRBJ2-3; TRBD2 aligns across 10 bases. This specimen consisted of PBMCs, obtained before TCRalphabeta/CD19-depleted stem cell transplant. The CDR3 region is CAINLAGGIDTQYF. Here the CDR3 DNA reads TGTGCCATCAACTTAGCGGGAGGAATAGATACGCAGTATTTT.